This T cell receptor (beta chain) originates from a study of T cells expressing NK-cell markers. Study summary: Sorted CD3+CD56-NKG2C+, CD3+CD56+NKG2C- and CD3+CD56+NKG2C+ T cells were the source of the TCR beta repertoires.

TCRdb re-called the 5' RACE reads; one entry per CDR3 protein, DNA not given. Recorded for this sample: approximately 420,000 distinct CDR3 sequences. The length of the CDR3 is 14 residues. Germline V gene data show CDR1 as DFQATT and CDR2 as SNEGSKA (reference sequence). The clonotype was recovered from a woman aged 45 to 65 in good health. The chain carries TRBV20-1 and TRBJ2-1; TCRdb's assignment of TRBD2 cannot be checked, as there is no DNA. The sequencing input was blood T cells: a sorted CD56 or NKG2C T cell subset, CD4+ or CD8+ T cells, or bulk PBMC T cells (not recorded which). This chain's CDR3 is CSARPGLALNEQFF.